The rows below give T cell receptor beta chains drawn from one sample of a study of T-cell memory formation after mild COVID-19. Using its own MiXCR run on the 5' RACE reads, TCRdb lists one record per CDR3 protein. The sample lists around 300,000 distinct CDR3 sequences, roughly 17% seen once, with around 23% in the top ten. Specimen: PBMCs or a T cell subset sorted from them (not recorded which). The receptors originated from a man between 18 and 29 years old who had mild COVID-19 (a few samples of this study predate the infection). Cell type and time point are not known. Both conserved end residues are part of each CDR3. The D gene is left open where the match is weak. Part of the rows lack a size; the others show once, few, many or a class for expanded clones.

J,D,length,size,V,CDR3,DNA
TRBJ1-5,NA,14,NA,TRBV18,CASSHDRGGQPQHF,TGTGCCAGCTCCCACGACAGAGGTGGTCAGCCCCAGCATTTT
TRBJ2-2,NA,14,few,TRBV4-1,CASSRGEGTGELFF,TGCGCCAGCAGCCGGGGAGAAGGGACCGGGGAGCTGTTTTTT
TRBJ2-3,TRBD1,16,NA,TRBV7-2,CASSPPRTGRQDTQYF,TGTGCCAGCAGTCCCCCAAGGACAGGGAGACAAGATACGCAGTATTTT
TRBJ1-1,NA,13,NA,TRBV12-5,CASGSGQYTEAFF,TGTGCTAGTGGTTCCGGACAGTACACTGAAGCTTTCTTT
TRBJ2-5,NA,13,few,TRBV7-3,CASSLSLRETQYF,TGTGCCAGCAGCCTATCTCTTAGGGAGACCCAGTACTTC
TRBJ1-1,NA,11,many,TRBV2,CASRENTEAFF,TGTGCCAGCAGGGAGAACACTGAAGCTTTCTTT
TRBJ2-5,NA,14,NA,TRBV4-3,CASSQDRGSETQYF,TGCGCCAGCAGCCAAGATAGGGGGTCGGAGACCCAGTACTTC
TRBJ1-1,NA,13,few,TRBV2,CASSARVRSKAFF,TGTGCCAGCAGTGCGAGGGTGAGAAGTAAAGCTTTCTTT
TRBJ2-1,NA,15,NA,TRBV27,CASSLRGAPPYEQFF,TGTGCCAGCAGTTTACGGGGGGCGCCCCCCTATGAGCAGTTCTTC
TRBJ2-3,NA,16,few,TRBV11-2,CASSLTLGAGADTQYF,TGTGCCAGCAGCTTAACGTTGGGGGCCGGGGCAGATACGCAGTATTTT
TRBJ1-2,NA,16,few,TRBV12-3/TRBV12-4,CASSLRRNAQVGGYTF,TGTGCCAGCAGTTTAAGGAGAAACGCACAGGTTGGGGGTTACACCTTC
TRBJ1-2,NA,15,NA,TRBV4-2,CASSQDSSQGYGYTF,TGTGCCAGCAGCCAAGATTCGTCTCAAGGGTATGGCTACACCTTC
TRBJ1-1,NA,16,NA,TRBV5-1,CASSNRSWAVNTEAFF,TGCGCCAGCAGCAATCGTAGTTGGGCGGTGAACACTGAAGCTTTCTTT
TRBJ2-1,NA,11,few,TRBV5-1,CASSFRDEQFF,TGCGCCAGCAGCTTCAGGGATGAGCAGTTCTTC
TRBJ2-2,NA,13,NA,TRBV7-3,CASSPTSTGELFF,TGTGCCAGCAGCCCTACCAGTACCGGGGAGCTGTTTTTT
TRBJ1-2,NA,13,NA,TRBV4-2,CASSQGNDFGYTF,TGTGCCAGCAGCCAAGGGAATGATTTTGGCTACACCTTC
TRBJ2-1,TRBD2,15,NA,TRBV6-6,CASTRAGSSYNEQFF,TGTGCCAGCACCCGAGCGGGAAGCTCCTACAATGAGCAGTTCTTC
TRBJ1-2,TRBD1,14,few,TRBV9,CASSEATGQPGYTF,TGTGCCAGCAGCGAAGCGACAGGGCAACCTGGCTACACCTTC